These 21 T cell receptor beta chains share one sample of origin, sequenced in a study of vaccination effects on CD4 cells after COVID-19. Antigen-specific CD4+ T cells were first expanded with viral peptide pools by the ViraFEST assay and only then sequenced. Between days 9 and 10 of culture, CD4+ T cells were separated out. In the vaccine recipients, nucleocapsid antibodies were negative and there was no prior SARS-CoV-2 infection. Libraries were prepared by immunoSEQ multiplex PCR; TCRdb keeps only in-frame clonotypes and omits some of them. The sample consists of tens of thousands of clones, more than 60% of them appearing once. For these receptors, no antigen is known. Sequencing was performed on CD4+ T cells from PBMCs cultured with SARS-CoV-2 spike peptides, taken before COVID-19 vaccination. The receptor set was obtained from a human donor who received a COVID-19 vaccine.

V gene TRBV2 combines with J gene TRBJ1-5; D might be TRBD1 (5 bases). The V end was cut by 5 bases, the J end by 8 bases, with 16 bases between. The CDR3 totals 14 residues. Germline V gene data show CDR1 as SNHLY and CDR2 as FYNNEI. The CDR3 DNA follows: TGTGCCAGCAGTCGGACAACACGAGGGGAGCCCCAGCATTTT. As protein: CASSRTTRGEPQHF.

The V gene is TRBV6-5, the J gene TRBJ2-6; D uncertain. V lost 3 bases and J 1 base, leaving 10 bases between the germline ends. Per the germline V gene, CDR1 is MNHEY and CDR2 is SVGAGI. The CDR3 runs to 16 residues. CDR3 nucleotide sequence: TGTGCCAGCAGTTATCTTCTGGGGTCTGGGGCCAACGTCCTGACTTTC. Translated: CASSYLLGSGANVLTF.

In nucleotides, the CDR3 is TGTGCCAGCAGCAACGGACTAGCGAAGAACACCGGGGAGCTGTTTTTT. Translation gives CASSNGLAKNTGELFF. The chain couples TRBV5-4 to TRBJ2-2; 9 nucleotides match TRBD2. With 4 bases clipped from V and 1 base from J, the junction kept 5 bases outside the gene matches. CDR3 size: 16 residues. Germline V CDR1 and CDR2: SGHNT, YYREEE (reference sequence).

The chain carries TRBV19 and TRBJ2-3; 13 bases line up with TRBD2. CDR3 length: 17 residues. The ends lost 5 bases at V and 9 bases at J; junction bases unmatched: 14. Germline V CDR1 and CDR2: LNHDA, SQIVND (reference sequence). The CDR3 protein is CASSLQGLAGTLETQYF. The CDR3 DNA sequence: TGTGCCAGTAGTCTCCAGGGACTAGCGGGGACCCTCGAGACGCAGTATTTT.

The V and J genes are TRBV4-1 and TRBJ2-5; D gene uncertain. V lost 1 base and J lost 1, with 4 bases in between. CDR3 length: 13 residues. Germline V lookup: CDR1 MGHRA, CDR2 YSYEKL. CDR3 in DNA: TGCGCCAGCAGCCAAGCCCGCCAAGAGACCCAGTACTTC. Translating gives CASSQARQETQYF.

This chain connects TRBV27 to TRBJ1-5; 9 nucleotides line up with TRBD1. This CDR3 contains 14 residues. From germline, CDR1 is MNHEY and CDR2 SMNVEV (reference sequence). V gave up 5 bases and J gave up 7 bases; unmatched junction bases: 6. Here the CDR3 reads CASSASTGGQPQHF. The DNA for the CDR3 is TGTGCCAGCAGTGCCTCGACAGGGGGACAGCCCCAGCATTTT.

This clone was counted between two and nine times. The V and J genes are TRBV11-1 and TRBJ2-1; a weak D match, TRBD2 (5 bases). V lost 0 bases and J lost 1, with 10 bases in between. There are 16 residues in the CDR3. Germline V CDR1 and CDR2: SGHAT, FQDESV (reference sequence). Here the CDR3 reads CASSLAGVRSYNEQFF. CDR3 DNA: TGTGCCAGCAGCTTAGCGGGAGTTAGGTCCTACAATGAGCAGTTCTTC.

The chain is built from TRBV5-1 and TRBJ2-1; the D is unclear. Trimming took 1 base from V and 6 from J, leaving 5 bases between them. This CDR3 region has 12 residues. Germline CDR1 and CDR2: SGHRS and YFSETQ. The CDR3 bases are TGCGCCAGCAGCTTGTTGTTCAATGAGCAGTTCTTC. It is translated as CASSLLFNEQFF.

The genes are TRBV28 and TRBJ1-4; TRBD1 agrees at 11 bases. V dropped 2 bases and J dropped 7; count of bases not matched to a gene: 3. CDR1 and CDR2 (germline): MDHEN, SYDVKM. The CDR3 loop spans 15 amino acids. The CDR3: CASSLVGTGGEKLFF. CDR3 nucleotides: TGTGCCAGCAGTTTAGTTGGGACAGGGGGTGAAAAACTGTTTTTT.

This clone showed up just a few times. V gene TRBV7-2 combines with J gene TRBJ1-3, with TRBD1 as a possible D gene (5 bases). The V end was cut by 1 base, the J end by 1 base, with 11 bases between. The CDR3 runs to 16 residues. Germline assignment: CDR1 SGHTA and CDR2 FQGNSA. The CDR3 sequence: CASSLEWGKSGNTIYF. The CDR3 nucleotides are TGTGCCAGCAGCTTAGAGTGGGGGAAATCTGGAAACACCATATATTTT. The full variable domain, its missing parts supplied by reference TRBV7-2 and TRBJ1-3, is GAGVSQSPSNKVTEKGKDVELRCDPISGHTALYWYRQSLGQGLEFLIYFQGNSAPDKSGLPSDRFSAERTGGSVSTLTIQRTQQEDSAVYLCASSLEWGKSGNTIYFGEGSWLTVV.

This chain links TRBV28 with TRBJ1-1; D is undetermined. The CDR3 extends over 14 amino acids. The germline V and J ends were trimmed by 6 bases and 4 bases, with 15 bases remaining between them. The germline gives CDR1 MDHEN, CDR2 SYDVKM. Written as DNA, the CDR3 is TGTGCCAGCAGCCCTACACAAAAGCGCACTGAAGCTTTCTTT. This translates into CASSPTQKRTEAFF.

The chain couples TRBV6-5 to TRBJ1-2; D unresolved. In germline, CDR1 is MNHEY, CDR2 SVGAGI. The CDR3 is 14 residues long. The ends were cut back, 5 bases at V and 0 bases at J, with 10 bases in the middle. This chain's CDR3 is CASSLDGTNYGYTF. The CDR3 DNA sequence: TGTGCCAGCAGTCTAGATGGGACTAACTATGGCTACACCTTC.

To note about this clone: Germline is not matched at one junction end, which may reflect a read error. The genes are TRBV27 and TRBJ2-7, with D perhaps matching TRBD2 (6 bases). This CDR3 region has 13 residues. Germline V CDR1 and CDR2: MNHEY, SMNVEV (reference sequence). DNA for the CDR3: TGTGCCAGCAATTCAGATCCGGGGAGGAGGCTCTTTTTC. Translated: CASNSDPGRRLFF.

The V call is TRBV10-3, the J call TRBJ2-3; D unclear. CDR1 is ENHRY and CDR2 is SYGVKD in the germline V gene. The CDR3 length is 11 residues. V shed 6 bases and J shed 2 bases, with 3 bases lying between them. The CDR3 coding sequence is TGTGCCATCAGGGACACAGATACGCAGTATTTT. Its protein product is CAIRDTDTQYF.

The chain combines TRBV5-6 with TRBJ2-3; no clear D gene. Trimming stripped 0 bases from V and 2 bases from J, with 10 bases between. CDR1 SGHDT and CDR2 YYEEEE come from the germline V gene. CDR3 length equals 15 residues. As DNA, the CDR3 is TGTGCCAGCAGCTTGGGGGGTGGATACACAGATACGCAGTATTTT. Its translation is CASSLGGGYTDTQYF.

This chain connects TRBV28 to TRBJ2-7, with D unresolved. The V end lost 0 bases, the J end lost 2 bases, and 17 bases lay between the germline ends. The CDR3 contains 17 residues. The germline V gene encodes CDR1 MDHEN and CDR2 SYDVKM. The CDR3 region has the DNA TGTGCCAGCAGTTTATGGCCGATGGCAAGGACGACCTACGAGCAGTACTTC. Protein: CASSLWPMARTTYEQYF.

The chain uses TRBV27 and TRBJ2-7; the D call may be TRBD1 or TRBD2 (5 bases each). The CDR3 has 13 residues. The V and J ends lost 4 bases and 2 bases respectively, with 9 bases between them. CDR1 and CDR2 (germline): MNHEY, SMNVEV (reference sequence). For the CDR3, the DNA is TGTGCCAGCAGTTCCCCGGGACCCTACGAGCAGTACTTC. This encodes CASSSPGPYEQYF.

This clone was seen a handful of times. The CDR3 bases are TGTGCCAGCTCGCCTGGGACCGAGCATGGCTACACCTTC. Translation gives CASSPGTEHGYTF. The chain couples TRBV18 to TRBJ1-2, with TRBD1 as a possible D gene (5 bases). The CDR3 runs 13 residues. Germline CDR1 reads KGHSH; CDR2 reads LQKENI. V was trimmed by 6 bases and J by 6 bases, leaving 14 bases between them.

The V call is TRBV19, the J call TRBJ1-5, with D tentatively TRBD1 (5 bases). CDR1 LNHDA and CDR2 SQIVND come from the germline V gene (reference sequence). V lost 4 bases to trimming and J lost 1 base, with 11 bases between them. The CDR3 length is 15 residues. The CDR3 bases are TGTGCCAGTAGTAACGGGGGAACCAGCAATCAGCCCCAGCATTTT. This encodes CASSNGGTSNQPQHF.

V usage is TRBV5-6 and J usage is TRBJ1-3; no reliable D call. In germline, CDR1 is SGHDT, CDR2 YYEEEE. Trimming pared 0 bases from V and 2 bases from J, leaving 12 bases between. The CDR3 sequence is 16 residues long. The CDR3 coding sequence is TGTGCCAGCAGCTTGGGAAGACCACACGCTGGAAACACCATATATTTT. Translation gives CASSLGRPHAGNTIYF.

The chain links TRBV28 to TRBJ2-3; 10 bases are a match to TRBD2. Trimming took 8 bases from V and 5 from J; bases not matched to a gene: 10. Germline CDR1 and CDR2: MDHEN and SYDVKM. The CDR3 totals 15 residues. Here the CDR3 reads CASALAGGGLDTQYF. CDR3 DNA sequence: TGTGCCAGCGCATTAGCGGGGGGAGGACTAGATACGCAGTATTTT.